These 28 T cell receptor beta chains were all obtained from the same sample, sequenced in a study of OX40 agonist ivuxolimab in advanced cancers. Library construction relied on the immunoSEQ multiplex PCR assay. As stored in TCRdb, this immuneACCESS dataset retains in-frame rearrangements with V and J assigned. A fraction of the clones does not appear; measured against another copy, unresolved V genes explain less than half of the discrepancy, and the remainder lacks a known reason. This sample gives roughly 51,000 clones in total; about 89% of them show up just once. The ten largest clones capture about 1.4% of the sample. The sample here was CD4+ or CD8+ T cells sorted from blood, taken in a trial of the OX40 agonist ivuxolimab. These TCRs come from an adult with an advanced solid tumor such as melanoma, head and neck, liver or kidney cancer.

The chain couples TRBV19 to TRBJ1-2; D is unclear. CDR1 is LNHDA, CDR2 SQIVND, per germline (reference sequence). V shed 0 bases and J shed 8 bases, with 10 bases lying between them. The CDR3 covers 13 residues. The CDR3 DNA reads as TGTGCCAGTAGTATAGAGGGTTTCGGAGGCTACACCTTC. Translating it yields CASSIEGFGGYTF.

The chain links TRBV11-3 to TRBJ2-4; 9 nucleotides align to TRBD1. J was trimmed by 1 base and V by 4 bases; bases with no gene match: 17. CDR1 is SGHNT, CDR2 YENEEA, per germline. This CDR3 contains 20 residues. The CDR3 protein is CASSWSSSVGTGRAKNIQYF. CDR3 nucleotides: TGTGCCAGCAGCTGGTCCTCTTCTGTGGGGACAGGGAGGGCCAAAAACATTCAGTACTTC.

The gene calls are TRBV19 and TRBJ2-5; 8 positions match TRBD2. Germline trimming cut 1 base from V and 2 bases from J; bases unmatched to any gene: 6. The CDR3 spans 16 residues. CDR1 and CDR2 (germline): LNHDA, SQIVND (reference sequence). CDR3 protein: CASSIGWTSIQETQYF. CDR3 nucleotide sequence: TGTGCCAGTAGTATAGGCTGGACTAGCATACAAGAGACCCAGTACTTC.

The genes are TRBV11-2 and TRBJ2-5; 15 bases line up with TRBD2. This CDR3 has 15 amino acids. Germline assignment: CDR1 SGHAT and CDR2 FQNNGV. CDR3 loop: CAVGLAGGEQETQYF. CDR3 coding DNA: TGTGCTGTGGGACTAGCGGGGGGTGAGCAAGAGACCCAGTACTTC.

This rearrangement joins TRBV10-1 to TRBJ2-5, with D perhaps matching TRBD1 (5 bases). This CDR3 is built from 16 residues. Germline CDR1 is WNHNN and CDR2 is SYGVQD (reference sequence). Between the trimmed V and J ends, which lost 0 bases and 4 bases, there was a span of 15 bases. CDR3 in DNA: TGCGCCAGCAGTGAGTCGCGGCAGGGAAGCGTAGAGACCCAGTACTTC. It is translated as CASSESRQGSVETQYF.

J is TRBJ1-5 and V is TRBV19, with 11 bases matching TRBD1. V gave up 7 bases and J gave up 6 bases; unmatched junction bases: 2. The CDR3 runs to 13 residues. The germline CDR1 and CDR2 sequences are LNHDA and SQIVND (reference sequence). Here the CDR3 reads CASTGTGGQPQHF. The CDR3 nucleotides are TGTGCCAGTACCGGGACAGGGGGTCAGCCCCAGCATTTT.

This clone appeared a single time. This chain joins TRBV5-8 and TRBJ1-4, with 9 bases aligning to TRBD1. V shed 4 bases and J 5 bases; nucleotides not matched to a gene: 6. This CDR3 is built from 15 residues. CDR1 is SGHTS, CDR2 YDEGEE, per germline. The CDR3 reads CASSVTGGPNEKLFF. CDR3 nucleotide sequence: TGTGCCAGCAGCGTAACAGGGGGCCCCAATGAAAAACTGTTTTTT. Using reference TRBV5-8 and TRBJ1-4 for the parts outside the CDR3, the full variable domain is EAGVTQSPTHLIKTRGQQATLRCSPISGHTSVYWYQQALGLGLQFLLWYDEGEERNRGNFPPRFSGRQFPNYSSELNVNALELEDSALYLCASSVTGGPNEKLFFGSGTQLSVL.

This clone turned up a few times. The chain has TRBV15 and TRBJ2-4, with 8 bases fitting TRBD1. V shed 3 bases, J shed 8 bases, and the junction held 0 bases outside the gene matches. Germline V gene data show CDR1 as LNHNV and CDR2 as YYDKDF (reference sequence). The CDR3 covers 12 residues. The DNA of the CDR3 is TGTGCCACCAGCAGGGACAGGGACATTCAGTACTTC. It translates to CATSRDRDIQYF.

V gene TRBV29-1 combines with J gene TRBJ1-2; the match to TRBD1 covers 7 bases. The CDR3 extends over 11 amino acids. The J segment lost 9 bases and the V segment lost 6 bases, leaving 7 bases of the junction unmatched. Germline V gene lookup returns CDR1 SQVTM and CDR2 ANQGSEA. The CDR3 nucleotides read TGCAGCGTCCGACAGGGTCCAAGCTACACCTTC. Translating it yields CSVRQGPSYTF.

This chain uses TRBV6-1 with TRBJ2-3; 9 bases fit TRBD2. J lost 5 bases, V lost 2 bases, and 8 bases had no gene match. Germline V gene sequence: CDR1 MNHNS, CDR2 SASEGT. The CDR3 has 16 residues. The CDR3 DNA is TGTGCCAGCAGTGAAAATTCGGGACTAGCCTTAGATACGCAGTATTTT. It translates to CASSENSGLALDTQYF.

In DNA form, the CDR3 reads TGTGCCAGCTCACCCGGGTCATCGGCCGACGAGCAGTACTTC. Amino acids: CASSPGSSADEQYF. This chain uses TRBV18 with TRBJ2-7; D gene uncertain. Germline V gene sequence: CDR1 KGHSH, CDR2 LQKENI. The ends were cut back, 3 bases at V and 5 bases at J, with 14 bases in the middle. The CDR3 extends over 14 amino acids.

The V and J genes are TRBV18 and TRBJ2-5; D unresolved. With the DNA end fitting TRBJ2-7 better, the J assignment may be wrong. The length of the CDR3 is 12 residues. The germline gives CDR1 KGHSH, CDR2 LQKENI. The CDR3 here is CASSTGPYEQYF. In DNA form, the CDR3 reads TGTGCCAGCTCTACCGGGCCTTACGAGCAGTACTTC.

The rearrangement links TRBV11-2 to TRBJ2-1; TRBD2 might be the D (5 bases). Germline CDR1 is SGHAT and CDR2 is FQNNGV. The CDR3 is 13 amino acids. V gave up 2 bases and J gave up 8 bases, with 10 bases separating them. In DNA form, the CDR3 reads TGTGCCAGCAGCTTAAGCGGTAGCTATGAGCAGTTCTTC. Protein sequence: CASSLSGSYEQFF.

The CDR3, as DNA: TGTGCCAGCCTAGCACATGGCTCTGGGGCCAACGTCCTGACTTTC. This sequence encodes CASLAHGSGANVLTF. The rearrangement uses TRBV19 and TRBJ2-6; a possible D gene is TRBD2 (5 bases). CDR3 size: 15 residues. V dropped 9 bases and J dropped 0 bases, with 12 bases sitting between them. The germline V gene encodes CDR1 LNHDA and CDR2 SQIVND (reference sequence).

The chain is built from TRBV18 and TRBJ2-7, with D tentatively TRBD1 (7 bases). Germline values: CDR1 KGHSH, CDR2 LQKENI. Trimming stripped 5 bases from V and 2 bases from J, with 16 bases between. The CDR3 has 15 amino acids. In DNA, the CDR3 is TGTGCCAGCTCAACGGGGGACAGAGGGACCTACGAGCAGTACTTC. Translating it yields CASSTGDRGTYEQYF.

This clone was detected only once. V and J are TRBV4-2 and TRBJ2-7; D possibly matches TRBD1 or TRBD2 (5 bases each). CDR1 LGHNA and CDR2 YNFKEQ come from the germline V gene. Trimming cost V 0 bases and J 0 bases, with 12 bases left between them. The CDR3 has 16 residues. CDR3 residues: CASSQDFGTDSYEQYF. The CDR3 coding sequence is TGTGCCAGCAGCCAAGATTTTGGGACGGACTCCTACGAGCAGTACTTC.

The rearrangement joins TRBV30 to TRBJ1-1; 7 bases fit TRBD1. The length of the CDR3 is 15 residues. V was clipped by 8 bases and J by 4 bases; unmatched bases: 16. Germline V lookup: CDR1 GTSNPN, CDR2 SVGIG (reference sequence). This CDR3 reads CAGTAGAGGFTEAFF. The CDR3, as DNA: TGTGCCGGAACCGCGGGGGCAGGGGGTTTCACTGAAGCTTTCTTT. Based on the CDR3 plus reference TRBV30 and TRBJ1-1, the full variable domain is SQTIHQWPATLVQPVGSPLSLECTVEGTSNPNLYWYRQAAGRGLQLLFYSVGIGQISSEVPQNLSASRPQDRQFILSSKKLLLSDSGFYLCAGTAGAGGFTEAFFGQGTRLTVV.

This rearrangement joins TRBV6-5 to TRBJ1-3, with 7 bases matching TRBD1. CDR3 length: 16 residues. The V gene end was trimmed by 4 bases and the J gene end by 5 bases; junction bases not matched to a gene: 11. The germline gives CDR1 MNHEY, CDR2 SVGAGI. The CDR3 bases are TGTGCCAGCAGTTCCCTCGACAGGGAGATTAGAAACACCATATATTTT. Its protein product is CASSSLDREIRNTIYF.

The chain uses TRBV5-1 and TRBJ2-7, with 9 bases fitting TRBD1. Germline V gene sequence: CDR1 SGHRS, CDR2 YFSETQ. The ends lost 1 base at V and 2 bases at J; junction bases unmatched: 7. CDR3 length: 16 residues. The CDR3 loop reads CASSLTPGTGTYEQYF. The DNA of the CDR3 is TGCGCCAGCAGCTTGACCCCCGGGACAGGGACCTACGAGCAGTACTTC. Together with reference TRBV5-1 and TRBJ2-7, the CDR3 gives the full variable domain: KAGVTQTPRYLIKTRGQQVTLSCSPISGHRSVSWYQQTPGQGLQFLFEYFSETQRNKGNFPGRFSGRQFSNSRSEMNVSTLELGDSALYLCASSLTPGTGTYEQYFGPGTRLTVT.

The V call is TRBV2, the J call TRBJ2-1; tentatively, D is TRBD2 (6 bases). The CDR3 spans 14 residues. Germline V gene data show CDR1 as SNHLY and CDR2 as FYNNEI. Trimming took 6 bases from V and 13 from J, leaving 22 bases between them. DNA of the CDR3: TGTGCCAGCAGGCCGGAAAACCATTCGGGAGTCCAGTTCTTC. Protein: CASRPENHSGVQFF.

The chain is built from TRBV19 and TRBJ2-7, with D tentatively TRBD2 (5 bases). Per germline, CDR1 LNHDA and CDR2 SQIVND (reference sequence). The length of the CDR3 is 14 residues. V lost 4 bases to trimming and J lost 3 bases, with 13 bases between them. CDR3 DNA: TGTGCCAGTAGTAAGGACTCCGCTATCTACGAGCAGTACTTC. This gives the protein CASSKDSAIYEQYF.

The CDR3 region is CASSSMGSSTDTQYF. DNA for the CDR3: TGTGCCAGCAGCTCCATGGGGAGTAGCACAGATACGCAGTATTTT. V usage is TRBV7-9 and J usage is TRBJ2-3; TRBD2 is a possible D gene (5 bases). Germline V gene data show CDR1 as SEHNR and CDR2 as FQNEAQ (reference sequence). V lost 4 bases, J lost 0 bases, and 11 bases lay in between. The CDR3 consists of 15 residues.

V is TRBV5-1 and J is TRBJ2-1, with D perhaps TRBD1 (6 bases). CDR1 is SGHRS and CDR2 is YFSETQ in the germline V gene. The CDR3 sequence is 15 residues long. The ends were cut back, 0 bases at V and 3 bases at J, with 10 bases in the middle. In DNA form, the CDR3 reads TGCGCCAGCAGCTTGGCCCAGGGGATCTACAATGAGCAGTTCTTC. It encodes CASSLAQGIYNEQFF.

This chain joins TRBV18 and TRBJ2-5; no clear D gene. This CDR3 contains 15 residues. Germline assignment: CDR1 KGHSH and CDR2 LQKENI. Trimming pared 1 base from V and 1 base from J, leaving 10 bases between. The CDR3 reads CASSPRGRFQETQYF. The CDR3 bases are TGTGCCAGCTCACCACGCGGACGGTTCCAAGAGACCCAGTACTTC.

This chain joins TRBV18 and TRBJ1-5; D ambiguous. CDR3 length: 13 amino acids. V lost 2 bases, J lost 3 bases, and 5 bases lay in between. Per germline, CDR1 KGHSH and CDR2 LQKENI. The CDR3 nucleotides are TGTGCCAGCTCACCAGGGCTCAATCAGCCCCAGCATTTT. Amino acid sequence: CASSPGLNQPQHF.

The gene calls are TRBV27 and TRBJ2-7, with 7 bases fitting TRBD1. Trimming at V came to 8 bases and at J to 8 bases, leaving 15 bases not matched to a gene. The CDR3 length is 14 residues. Germline V lookup: CDR1 MNHEY, CDR2 SMNVEV (reference sequence). The CDR3 bases are TGTGCCAGCGGGTCGCCGGGACAGACAGGCAAGCAGTACTTC. Its protein is CASGSPGQTGKQYF.

V and J are TRBV9 and TRBJ1-2, with no clear D. Germline V gene sequence: CDR1 SGDLS, CDR2 YYNGEE. V lost 0 bases and J 5 bases, leaving 11 bases between the germline ends. The CDR3 totals 14 residues. CDR3 coding DNA: TGTGCCAGCAGCGTAGGAGGGCTGCCTTATGGCTACACCTTC. Translating it yields CASSVGGLPYGYTF.

The chain is built from TRBV5-1 and TRBJ2-5; tentatively, D is TRBD2 (5 bases). CDR1 is SGHRS, CDR2 YFSETQ, per germline. The ends were cut back, 3 bases at V and 3 bases at J, with 9 bases in the middle. The CDR3 has 13 residues. The CDR3 protein is CASSSPGKETQYF. CDR3 bases: TGCGCCAGCAGCTCTCCGGGGAAAGAGACCCAGTACTTC.